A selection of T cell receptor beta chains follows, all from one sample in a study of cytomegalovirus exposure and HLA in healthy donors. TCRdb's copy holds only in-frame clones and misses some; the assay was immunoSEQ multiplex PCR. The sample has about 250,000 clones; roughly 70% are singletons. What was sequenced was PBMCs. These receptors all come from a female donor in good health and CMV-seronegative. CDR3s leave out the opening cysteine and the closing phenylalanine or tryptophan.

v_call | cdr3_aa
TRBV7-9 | SSSYRDTGRSYT
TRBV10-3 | AISESGTSGTETQY
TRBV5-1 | ASSPTSGSYNEQF
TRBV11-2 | ASRPSGRRSYNEQF
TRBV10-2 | ASTSTSGSSGQY
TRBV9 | ASSVTQGNEQY
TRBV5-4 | ASSLVQGAYGYT
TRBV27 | ASSLRLALINNEQF
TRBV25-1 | ASSPRGGNQPQH
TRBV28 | ASSLTDRGYNSPLH
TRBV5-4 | ASSLGLAAYNEQF
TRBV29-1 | SVEERAQSSYNEQF
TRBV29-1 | SVWDSSGANVLT